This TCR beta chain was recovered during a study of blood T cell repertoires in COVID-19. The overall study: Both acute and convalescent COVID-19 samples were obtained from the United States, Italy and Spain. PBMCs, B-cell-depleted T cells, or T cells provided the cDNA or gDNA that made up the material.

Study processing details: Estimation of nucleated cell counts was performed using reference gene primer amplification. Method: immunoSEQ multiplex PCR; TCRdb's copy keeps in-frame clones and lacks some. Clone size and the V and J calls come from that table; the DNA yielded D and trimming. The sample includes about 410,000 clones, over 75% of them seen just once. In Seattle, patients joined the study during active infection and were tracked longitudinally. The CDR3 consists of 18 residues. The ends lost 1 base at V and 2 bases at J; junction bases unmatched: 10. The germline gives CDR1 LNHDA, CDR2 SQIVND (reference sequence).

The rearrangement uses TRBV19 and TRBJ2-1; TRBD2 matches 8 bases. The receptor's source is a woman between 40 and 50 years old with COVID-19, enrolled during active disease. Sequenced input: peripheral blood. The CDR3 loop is CASSIAASGWVTYNEQFF. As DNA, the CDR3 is TGTGCCAGTAGTATAGCGGCTAGCGGGTGGGTGACCTACAATGAGCAGTTCTTC.